Shown below are 7 T cell receptor beta chains from a single sample sequenced in a study of metastatic and nonmetastatic thyroid tumors. Nobody among the patients had been given any treatment before thyroid surgery. MiXCR re-clonotyped the PCR reads for TCRdb. This table holds roughly 33,000 clones, 18% found once. The sequencing sample was made of blood. All receptors come from a male donor with papillary thyroid cancer or a benign thyroid nodule (not recorded which). Some clones in this sample may be carry-over from other donors' samples.

Many counts were recorded for this clone. V and J are TRBV20-1 and TRBJ1-5; D remains ambiguous. The V and J ends lost 6 bases and 0 bases respectively, with 12 bases between them. CDR1 DFQATT and CDR2 SNEGSKA come from the germline V gene (reference sequence). This CDR3 contains 14 residues. CDR3 region: CSAALMSSNQPQHF. The CDR3 DNA reads as TGCAGTGCCGCTCTCATGAGTAGCAATCAGCCCCAGCATTTT.

Concerning this clone: One end of the junction varies from germline; a read error may be responsible. J is TRBJ2-1 and V is TRBV5-1; 7 bases map to TRBD2. The CDR3 spans 16 residues. Germline assignment: CDR1 SGHRS and CDR2 YFSETQ. CDR3 protein: CASSTGGGSSYDEQFF. The DNA for the CDR3 is TGCGCCAGCAGCACGGGAGGCGGGAGCTCCTACGATGAGCAGTTCTTC.

J is TRBJ1-1 and V is TRBV28, with TRBD1 identical over 11 bases. The CDR3 runs 14 residues. Germline V gene data show CDR1 as MDHEN and CDR2 as SYDVKM. With 10 bases clipped from V and 3 bases from J, the junction kept 7 bases outside the gene matches. In DNA form, the CDR3 reads TGTGCCATCGGACAGGGGGCTCGGTACACTGAAGCTTTCTTT. Translating gives CAIGQGARYTEAFF.

This clone was recorded a few times. The chain combines TRBV28 with TRBJ2-7; D is possibly TRBD1 (6 bases). The CDR3 length is 14 residues. Trimming left V 7 bases short and J 4 bases short, with 17 bases between. Germline CDR1 is MDHEN and CDR2 is SYDVKM. The CDR3 DNA is TGTGCCAGCAATTACAGGGTCCCTTCGTACGAGCAGTACTTC. It codes for CASNYRVPSYEQYF.

This clone appeared many times. This sequence may be a read error, since a much larger clone differs from it by one base. The V call is TRBV7-2, the J call TRBJ2-7; tentatively, D is TRBD1 (6 bases). V lost 2 bases to trimming and J lost 9 bases, with 11 bases between them. This CDR3 contains 12 residues. The germline V gene has CDR1 SGHTA and CDR2 FQGNSA. The CDR3 loop is CASSLMPGVQYF. CDR3 coding DNA: TGTGCCAGCAGCTTAATGCCAGGGGTGCAGTACTTC.

Of note for this clone: Other DNA sequences of this sample code for an identical CDR3. The rearrangement joins TRBV19 to TRBJ2-1; D is ambiguous. Germline-derived CDR1 and CDR2 are LNHDA and SQIVND (reference sequence). Trimming left V 3 bases short and J 0 bases short, with 6 bases between. This CDR3 contains 14 residues. CDR3 protein: CASSMGGSYNEQFF. In DNA, the CDR3 is TGTGCCAGTAGTATGGGTGGCTCCTACAATGAGCAGTTCTTC.

This clone has more than one count but fewer than ten. The V call is TRBV6-2 or TRBV6-3, the J call TRBJ2-7; the match to TRBD1 covers 7 bases. Germline loops: CDR1 MNHEY, CDR2 SVGEGT. The CDR3 contains 13 residues. J was trimmed by 10 bases and V by 2 bases; bases with no gene match: 8. CDR3 sequence reads: CASSYGQVAVQYF. DNA of the CDR3: TGTGCCAGCAGTTACGGACAGGTTGCAGTACAGTACTTC.